Shown below are 2 T cell receptor beta chains from a single sample sequenced in a study of beta chain features in type 1 diabetes. Expressed TCRB transcripts were sequenced after all isolated RNA was converted to cDNA. This table comes from immunoSEQ multiplex PCR, and its TCRdb copy is limited to in-frame clones, with some not included. The sample consists of about 450,000 clones, about an eighth of them appearing once. Source material: naive CD4+ T cells from blood. The receptors derive from a woman aged 18-30 years in good health.

This clone came up a few times. The gene calls are TRBV6-5 and TRBJ2-7; maybe TRBD1 (5 bases). V lost 5 bases, J lost 10 bases, and 15 bases lay in between. The V gene's germline CDR1 is MNHEY and CDR2 SVGAGI. The CDR3 is made up of 12 amino acids. The CDR3 DNA follows: TGTGCCAGCAGTAGACCCAGGGTATTTCAGTACTTC. Its translation is CASSRPRVFQYF.

This clone showed up just a few times. This rearrangement joins TRBV28 to TRBJ2-2, with a weak D call TRBD1 (6 bases). Germline CDR1 reads MDHEN; CDR2 reads SYDVKM. The CDR3 has 14 residues. V was cut by 6 bases and J by 1 base, with 9 bases left in between. The CDR3 is CASRKDRNTGELFF. In DNA form, the CDR3 reads TGTGCCAGCAGAAAGGACAGGAACACCGGGGAGCTGTTTTTT.